The sequence of this TCR beta chain was determined in a study of blood T cells in healthy people across ages. This clonotype appeared many times. Trimming cost V 5 bases and J 6 bases, with 20 bases left between them. Germline CDR1 SGHTA, CDR2 FQGNSA. This CDR3 comprises 15 residues. The second PCR ran about 7 to 12 cycles with a sample-barcoded 5' primer and J-beta primers. MiXCR, run by TCRdb on the 5' RACE reads, gives a single entry per CDR3 protein. The sample yields 450,000 to 650,000 distinct CDR3 sequences, 20% to 30% seen once. The same specimen was also included in a second study, on T cells of mothers and their children.

The V and J genes are TRBV7-2 and TRBJ2-7; D is perhaps TRBD2 (5 bases). The clonotype comes from a boy aged 5-17 years in good health. Input material: blood. The CDR3 protein is CASSTLPAGPVEQYF. The DNA of the CDR3 is TGTGCCAGCAGCACCCTCCCCGCGGGCCCCGTCGAGCAGTACTTC.